A single sample is the source of the 5 T cell receptor beta chains below, sequenced in a study of T cells in Graves' hyperthyroidism and ophthalmopathy. The investigators amplified TCR beta CDR3 regions from RNA transcripts. With the HTBI primer set, the TCR CDR3 went through a first round of RT-PCR. Each CDR3 protein gets one entry after TCRdb re-called the multiplex PCR reads with MiXCR. The sample lists hundreds of thousands of distinct CDR3 sequences, approximately 15% occurring once. The sequenced material came from blood. The receptors were sampled from a middle-aged woman with Graves' ophthalmopathy.

This clonotype has a count of ten or more. The genes are TRBV6-5 and TRBJ2-7; D may be TRBD2 (5 bases). Trimming removed 0 bases at V and 1 base at J, with 7 bases between. Per the germline V gene, CDR1 is MNHEY and CDR2 is SVGAGI. The CDR3 spans 14 residues. The CDR3 loop reads CASSYSDLSYEQYF. The CDR3 DNA is TGTGCCAGCAGTTACTCGGACTTATCCTACGAGCAGTACTTC.

The chain uses TRBV29-1 and TRBJ2-7, with 11 bases aligning to TRBD2. This CDR3 contains 13 residues. Per germline, CDR1 SQVTM and CDR2 ANQGSEA. V shed 4 bases, J shed 3 bases, and the junction held 2 bases outside the gene matches. Here the CDR3 DNA reads TGCAGCGTTGCCGGGACTAGCGGCTACGAGCAGTACTTC. It translates to CSVAGTSGYEQYF.

This clonotype has a count of ten or more. J is TRBJ2-2 and V is TRBV20-1, with D maybe TRBD1 (5 bases). V lost 1 base and J 4 bases, leaving 10 bases between the germline ends. Germline V gene sequence: CDR1 DFQATT, CDR2 SNEGSKA (reference sequence). The CDR3 is 14 residues long. The CDR3 spells CSARGHGATGELFF. The CDR3 bases are TGCAGTGCTAGAGGCCATGGGGCCACCGGGGAGCTGTTTTTT.

This clonotype occurred many times. The V and J genes are TRBV6-5 and TRBJ2-7, with TRBD1 matching over 8 bases. This CDR3 contains 17 residues. Per the germline V gene, CDR1 is MNHEY and CDR2 is SVGAGI. Losses at the gene ends were 7 bases for V and 5 bases for J; bases not matched to a gene: 19. CDR3 DNA: TGTGCCAGCAAAACAATCAAGACAGGGGCCAATGGGGACGAGCAGTACTTC. Translation gives CASKTIKTGANGDEQYF.

This clonotype was detected ten times or more. The V call is TRBV6-2 or TRBV6-3, the J call TRBJ2-7, with 8 bases that match TRBD1. V dropped 6 bases and J dropped 5; count of bases not matched to a gene: 6. Germline V gene sequence: CDR1 MNHEY, CDR2 SVGEGT. CDR3 size: 13 residues. The CDR3 protein is CASSPQGANEQYF. The CDR3 DNA is TGTGCCAGCAGCCCCCAGGGGGCCAACGAGCAGTACTTC.